These 28 T cell receptor beta chains were sequenced from one sample in a study of cytomegalovirus exposure and HLA in healthy donors. The study ran its PCR with 60 Vbeta and 13 Jbeta primers. TCRdb's table, derived via immunoSEQ multiplex PCR, lists solely in-frame clones and lacks some. This table has 93,000 or so clones, 60% to 80% appearing once. The sample was PBMCs. These receptors were taken from a man over 45 in good health and CMV-seropositive.

Comments on this clone: Different DNA sequences within this sample yield the same CDR3. This rearrangement joins TRBV5-1 to TRBJ1-1; TRBD1 aligns across 8 bases. CDR1 is SGHRS, CDR2 YFSETQ, per germline. The CDR3 is 15 amino acids. V was clipped by 4 bases and J by 3 bases; unmatched bases: 8. The CDR3 nucleotides are TGCGCCAGCAGCCCCGACAGGGGAGGCGACACTGAAGCTTTCTTT. Encoded protein: CASSPDRGGDTEAFF.

V and J are TRBV5-1 and TRBJ2-5, with 8 bases fitting TRBD1. The CDR3 consists of 16 residues. Trimming cost V 4 bases and J 2 bases; bases outside gene matches: 10. Germline assignment: CDR1 SGHRS and CDR2 YFSETQ. Here the CDR3 DNA reads TGCGCCAGCAGCCCGGACAGGGTCGTCAGTCAAGAGACCCAGTACTTC. Translation gives CASSPDRVVSQETQYF.

The V and J genes are TRBV5-5 and TRBJ2-7, with D perhaps TRBD2 (6 bases). V was pared by 6 bases and J by 3 bases, with 16 bases between. This CDR3 spans 14 amino acids. The germline CDR1 and CDR2 sequences are SGHKS and YYEKEE (reference sequence). Here the CDR3 DNA reads TGTGCCAGCAACCCACAACCCGGGGGCTACGAGCAGTACTTC. Translating it yields CASNPQPGGYEQYF.

This clone was recorded a few times. This chain links TRBV5-4 with TRBJ2-7, with 8 bases that match TRBD2. Germline V gene lookup returns CDR1 SGHNT and CDR2 YYREEE (reference sequence). J gave up 5 bases and V 3 bases, and 10 bases lay outside the gene matches. This CDR3 spans 15 amino acids. The CDR3 sequence: CASSSGASGRNEQYF. Written as DNA, the CDR3 is TGTGCCAGCAGCTCCGGCGCCAGCGGGAGAAACGAGCAGTACTTC. The full variable domain, its missing parts supplied by reference TRBV5-4 and TRBJ2-7, is ETGVTQSPTHLIKTRGQQVTLRCSSQSGHNTVSWYQQALGQGPQFIFQYYREEENGRGNFPPRFSGLQFPNYSSELNVNALELDDSALYLCASSSGASGRNEQYFGPGTRLTVT.

V gene TRBV15 combines with J gene TRBJ2-2; 8 positions agree with TRBD1. The germline V gene encodes CDR1 LNHNV and CDR2 YYDKDF (reference sequence). Trimming at V came to 2 bases and at J to 5 bases, leaving 1 base not matched to a gene. This CDR3 is built from 14 residues. The CDR3 sequence: CATSRTGGTGELFF. CDR3 DNA: TGTGCCACCAGCAGAACAGGGGGAACCGGGGAGCTGTTTTTT. Together with reference TRBV15 and TRBJ2-2, the CDR3 gives the full variable domain: DAMVIQNPRYQVTQFGKPVTLSCSQTLNHNVMYWYQQKSSQAPKLLFHYYDKDFNNEADTPDNFQSRRPNTSFCFLDIRSPGLGDTAMYLCATSRTGGTGELFFGEGSRLTVL.

CDR3 DNA sequence: TGTGCCAGTAGCAAATTTCCGGGACAGGGCTTCAATGAGCAGTTCTTC. Its protein is CASSKFPGQGFNEQFF. This chain uses TRBV19 with TRBJ2-1; 9 nucleotides agree with TRBD1. V dropped 6 bases and J dropped 6; count of bases not matched to a gene: 12. CDR1 and CDR2 from the germline V gene are LNHDA and SQIVND (reference sequence). The length of the CDR3 is 16 residues.

This clone was picked up one time. The chain links TRBV7-7 to TRBJ2-5, with TRBD1 matching over 7 bases. Trimming took 3 bases from V and 2 from J; bases not matched to a gene: 6. From germline, CDR1 is SSHAT and CDR2 FNYEAQ (reference sequence). The CDR3 is made up of 15 amino acids. The CDR3 sequence: CASSLSGRGQETQYF. DNA for the CDR3: TGTGCCAGCAGCTTGTCGGGCAGGGGGCAAGAGACCCAGTACTTC.

The gene calls are TRBV15 and TRBJ2-7, with 14 bases lining up with TRBD2. Germline loops: CDR1 LNHNV, CDR2 YYDKDF (reference sequence). The V gene end was trimmed by 0 bases and the J gene end by 0 bases; junction bases not matched to a gene: 7. The CDR3 is made up of 19 amino acids. CDR3 loop: CATSRDLGTSGSSSYEQYF. In DNA form, the CDR3 reads TGTGCCACCAGCAGAGATCTGGGGACTAGCGGGAGCAGCTCCTACGAGCAGTACTTC.

The chain joins TRBV7-2 to TRBJ2-5, with D tentatively TRBD2 (5 bases). Germline CDR1 is SGHTA and CDR2 is FQGNSA. The CDR3 extends over 14 amino acids. The ends were cut back, 2 bases at V and 2 bases at J, with 9 bases in the middle. This CDR3 is CASSLRRRQETQYF. CDR3 coding DNA: TGTGCCAGCAGCTTAAGGAGGAGACAAGAGACCCAGTACTTC.

The CDR3 sequence: CASSLIPGQGEGAQYF. The CDR3 bases are TGCGCCAGCAGCCTCATTCCGGGACAGGGGGAGGGGGCCCAGTACTTC. This chain uses TRBV4-1 with TRBJ2-5; 11 bases map to TRBD1. The CDR3 contains 16 residues. Per germline, CDR1 MGHRA and CDR2 YSYEKL. Trimming at V came to 4 bases and at J to 9 bases, leaving 13 bases not matched to a gene.

The chain is built from TRBV5-8 and TRBJ1-2, with D unclear. Trimming stripped 0 bases from V and 4 bases from J, with 10 bases between. Germline CDR1 and CDR2: SGHTS and YDEGEE. The length of the CDR3 is 14 residues. The CDR3 bases are TGTGCCAGCAGCTTGGTTCTGTCAGTCTATGGCTACACCTTC. Its translation: CASSLVLSVYGYTF. Full variable domain (remainder filled in from reference TRBV5-8 and TRBJ1-2): EAGVTQSPTHLIKTRGQQATLRCSPISGHTSVYWYQQALGLGLQFLLWYDEGEERNRGNFPPRFSGRQFPNYSSELNVNALELEDSALYLCASSLVLSVYGYTFGSGTRLTVV.

The chain carries TRBV6-5 and TRBJ2-1; weak D call: TRBD2 (6 bases). Germline V gene data show CDR1 as MNHEY and CDR2 as SVGAGI. The CDR3 has 14 amino acids. Trimming pared 7 bases from V and 3 bases from J, leaving 13 bases between. The CDR3 loop reads CASKRGGDYNEQFF. The CDR3 DNA follows: TGTGCCAGCAAAAGGGGCGGGGACTACAATGAGCAGTTCTTC.

The chain recombines TRBV19 with TRBJ2-5, with a possible D match to TRBD2 (6 bases). V lost 11 bases to trimming and J lost 5 bases, with 21 bases between them. From germline, CDR1 is LNHDA and CDR2 SQIVND (reference sequence). This CDR3 is 14 amino acids long. The CDR3 region is CASNGGTKKETQYF. Written as DNA, the CDR3 is TGTGCCTCCAATGGAGGGACCAAAAAGGAGACCCAGTACTTC.

The V gene is TRBV19, the J gene TRBJ2-1; a weak D match, TRBD2 (7 bases). Between the trimmed V and J ends, which lost 0 bases and 10 bases, there was a span of 13 bases. Germline CDR1 reads LNHDA; CDR2 reads SQIVND (reference sequence). The CDR3 loop spans 14 amino acids. The CDR3 loop reads CASSIDLSGGEQFF. The CDR3 DNA follows: TGTGCCAGTAGTATAGATCTATCGGGGGGCGAGCAGTTCTTC.

The V gene is TRBV6-5, the J gene TRBJ1-6; 8 positions agree with TRBD1. Germline V gene lookup returns CDR1 MNHEY and CDR2 SVGAGI. The trim removed 0 bases at V and 8 bases at J, leaving 3 bases unmatched. The CDR3 spans 15 residues. This CDR3 is CASSYSGQGDSPLHF. The DNA for the CDR3 is TGTGCCAGCAGTTACTCCGGACAGGGAGATTCACCCCTCCACTTT.

CDR3 DNA sequence: TGTGCCAGCAGCCTTAAACAGGGGCGCACTGAAGCTTTCTTT. It encodes CASSLKQGRTEAFF. V usage is TRBV13 and J usage is TRBJ1-1; TRBD1 matches at 7 bases. CDR1 and CDR2 (germline): PRHDT, FYEKMQ (reference sequence). This CDR3 is 14 amino acids long. The V gene end was trimmed by 5 bases and the J gene end by 4 bases; junction bases not matched to a gene: 7.

In its sample, this clone was seen once. V gene TRBV9 combines with J gene TRBJ2-1, with 9 positions matching TRBD1. The V gene's germline CDR1 is SGDLS and CDR2 YYNGEE. With V trimmed by 3 bases and J by 7 bases, 8 bases remained unmatched. The CDR3 length is 15 residues. CDR3 residues: CASSGRTGATNEQFF. CDR3 DNA sequence: TGTGCCAGCAGCGGGCGGACAGGGGCTACGAATGAGCAGTTCTTC. The full variable domain, in which reference TRBV9 and TRBJ2-1 provide the parts outside the CDR3, is DSGVTQTPKHLITATGQRVTLRCSPRSGDLSVYWYQQSLDQGLQFLIQYYNGEERAKGNILERFSAQQFPDLHSELNLSSLELGDSALYFCASSGRTGATNEQFFGPGTRLTVL.

The rearrangement joins TRBV29-1 to TRBJ2-5; 10 nucleotides line up with TRBD2. The V gene end was trimmed by 6 bases and the J gene end by 0 bases; junction bases not matched to a gene: 1. Germline CDR1 and CDR2: SQVTM and ANQGSEA. This CDR3 spans 13 amino acids. CDR3 bases: TGCAGCGTAGGACTAGCGGACCAAGAGACCCAGTACTTC. Its translation: CSVGLADQETQYF.

This clone was seen a few times. The chain combines TRBV30 with TRBJ2-1; 10 positions agree with TRBD2. Germline CDR1 and CDR2: GTSNPN and SVGIG (reference sequence). The CDR3 is 19 amino acids. Germline trimming cut 2 bases from V and 1 base from J; bases unmatched to any gene: 14. The CDR3 protein is CAWSPIGSGRAVSYNEQFF. DNA of the CDR3: TGTGCCTGGAGTCCCATCGGGAGCGGGAGGGCCGTTTCCTACAATGAGCAGTTCTTC.

The V gene is TRBV23-1, the J gene TRBJ2-7; weak D call: TRBD1 (5 bases). TRBV23-1 is noted as an ORF with a role that remains uncertain. The CDR3 has 13 amino acids. V lost 6 bases, J lost 3 bases, and 12 bases lay in between. The CDR3: CASSPLDNYEQYF. CDR3 sequence (DNA): TGCGCCAGCAGCCCTTTGGACAACTACGAGCAGTACTTC.

This chain uses TRBV6-5 with TRBJ2-7, with 10 bases matching TRBD2. The germline gives CDR1 MNHEY, CDR2 SVGAGI. This CDR3 has 13 residues. Trimming removed 2 bases from V and 7 bases from J; junction bases left unmatched: 2. Here the CDR3 reads CASSYVTSGEQYF. CDR3 nucleotides: TGTGCCAGCAGTTACGTGACTAGCGGGGAGCAGTACTTC.

This clone has more than one count but fewer than ten. CDR3 loop: CASSRAGLAGGNEQFF. The CDR3 DNA follows: TGTGCCAGCAGTAGAGCGGGACTAGCGGGAGGGAATGAGCAGTTCTTC. This chain connects TRBV28 to TRBJ2-1; 16 bases match TRBD2. The V gene's germline CDR1 is MDHEN and CDR2 SYDVKM. The CDR3 spans 16 residues. Unmatched junction bases numbered 5, after V lost 5 bases and J lost 7 bases.

The chain joins TRBV7-2 to TRBJ2-5, with a possible D match to TRBD1 (6 bases). TRBJ2-7 matches the DNA end more closely, so the J call is doubtful. Germline V CDR1 and CDR2: SGHTA, FQGNSA. The CDR3 runs to 14 residues. In nucleotides, the CDR3 is TGTGCCAGCAGCTTAGCTGGGACAACCTACGAGCAGTACTTC. Amino acid sequence: CASSLAGTTYEQYF.

The V and J genes are TRBV7-8 and TRBJ1-3; 7 bases are shared with TRBD1. The CDR3 is 15 residues long. Germline CDR1 is SGHVS and CDR2 is FQNEAQ. The V segment lost 5 bases and the J segment 3 bases; nucleotides outside the gene matches: 7. Written as DNA, the CDR3 is TGTGCCAGCAGCCCCAGGACAGGTTTTGGAAACACCATATATTTT. This sequence encodes CASSPRTGFGNTIYF.

The V call is TRBV7-3, the J call TRBJ2-1; possibly TRBD2 for D (7 bases). Trimming stripped 0 bases from V and 0 bases from J, with 9 bases between. In germline, CDR1 is SGHTA, CDR2 FQGTGA. This CDR3 region has 16 residues. CDR3 region: CASSLTGGPSYNEQFF. The CDR3 DNA is TGTGCCAGCAGCTTAACCGGGGGGCCCTCCTACAATGAGCAGTTCTTC. Variable domain in full (rest from reference TRBV7-3 and TRBJ2-1): GAGVSQTPSNKVTEKGKYVELRCDPISGHTALYWYRQSLGQGPEFLIYFQGTGAADDSGLPNDRFFAVRPEGSVSTLKIQRTERGDSAVYLCASSLTGGPSYNEQFFGPGTRLTVL.

This clone is medium-sized (0.01 to 0.1%) in the sample. The chain links TRBV6-5 to TRBJ1-2, with D tentatively TRBD1 (6 bases). CDR3 length: 15 amino acids. Trimming removed 6 bases at V and 0 bases at J, with 14 bases between. The germline V gene encodes CDR1 MNHEY and CDR2 SVGAGI. CDR3 bases: TGTGCCAGCAGCCACGCGACAGGAGCTAACTATGGCTACACCTTC. Its protein is CASSHATGANYGYTF.

The chain has TRBV5-1 and TRBJ2-1; 12 nucleotides agree with TRBD2. The J segment lost 5 bases and the V segment lost 0 bases, leaving 15 bases of the junction unmatched. The CDR3 is 20 residues long. CDR1 and CDR2 from the germline V gene are SGHRS and YFSETQ. The CDR3 here is CASSLVPVRLAGEQNNEQFF. The CDR3 DNA sequence: TGCGCCAGCAGCTTGGTGCCGGTTAGACTAGCGGGAGAGCAGAACAATGAGCAGTTCTTC.

The chain has TRBV5-1 and TRBJ2-1, with a weak D call TRBD2 (6 bases). This CDR3 has 15 amino acids. With 3 bases removed from V and 3 bases from J, the gap between germline ends came to 13 bases. CDR1 and CDR2 from the germline V gene are SGHRS and YFSETQ. The CDR3 region is CASSSNRDFYNEQFF. CDR3 coding DNA: TGCGCCAGCAGCTCCAACCGGGACTTCTACAATGAGCAGTTCTTC.